A single count supports the clone carrying this TCR beta chain. Its antigen is still unknown. The table came from immunoSEQ multiplex PCR; TCRdb's copy has only in-frame clones and leaves some out. The table shows around 510,000 clones, with around 95% occurring only once. Donors were healthy HIV-negative adults without recent acute infections or vaccinations. Splitting of CD4+ cells produced CD45RA+ naive and CD45RA-negative memory subsets. V lost 2 bases, J lost 2 bases, and 6 bases lay in between. This CDR3 contains 13 residues. CDR1 and CDR2 (germline): MDHEN, SYDVKM. The data are from a study of shared clonotypes between healthy human individuals. Study-level information: Per donor, three plates held CD4 naive cells, three held CD4 memory, two held CD8 naive and one held CD8 memory.

Study-level points and caveats: How much donors shared clonotypes was expected to be affected by sequencing depth.

The TCR was taken from a woman younger than 45 in good health. This rearrangement joins TRBV28 to TRBJ1-2; D gene uncertain. Material: naive CD4+ T cells sorted from blood. The sample's subset: CD45RA+ positively selected. CDR3 coding DNA: TGTGCCAGCAGTTTAACGAACAACTATGGCTACACCTTC. Its protein is CASSLTNNYGYTF.